This T cell receptor (beta chain) was identified during a study of beta chain features in type 1 diabetes. Study-wide points: All four CD4+ subsets from Type 1 diabetes patients carried moderately but significantly shorter TCRB CDR3s. A PCR bias possibly favoring shorter templates would apply equally to patients and controls.

Sequenced material consisted of expressed TCRB transcripts (all of the isolated RNA was reverse transcribed). Clones were read by immunoSEQ multiplex PCR, and TCRdb kept only the in-frame ones, dropping some. The sample contains a few hundred thousand clones, 9.6% of which appear only once. This clone was seen more than once but under ten times. The antigen remains undetermined. CDR1 and CDR2 from the germline V gene are SGHRS and YFSETQ. With V trimmed by 4 bases and J by 2 bases, 12 bases remained unmatched. The CDR3 runs to 16 residues. The specimen sequenced was central memory CD4+ T cells from blood. The chain employs TRBV5-1 and TRBJ2-7, with 7 bases aligning to TRBD1. The receptor was isolated from a man aged 25-45 years with type 1 diabetes. The CDR3 region is CASSRGGTGVTYEQYF. The CDR3 bases are TGCGCCAGCAGCCGTGGGGGCACAGGGGTCACCTACGAGCAGTACTTC.